A single sample gave rise to the 5 T cell receptor beta chains below, sequenced in a study of neurological immune-mediated disorders. MiXCR was run by TCRdb on the 5' RACE reads, yielding one entry per CDR3 protein. Here the sample spans about 55,000 distinct CDR3 sequences, 3.6% being singletons. Specimen: PBMCs. Receptors were obtained from a man in his thirties or forties with multiple sclerosis.

This clonotype was seen repeatedly, ten times or more. The genes are TRBV12-3 or TRBV12-4 and TRBJ1-3; D ambiguous. The CDR3 is 14 amino acids. V lost 5 bases, J lost 3 bases, and 11 bases lay in between. CDR3 in amino acids: CASSPGRIGNTIYF. The CDR3 nucleotides read TGTGCCAGCAGTCCCGGACGGATTGGAAACACCATATATTTT.

This clonotype was counted many times. This CDR3 reads CASSLRASGTTDTQYF. The DNA for the CDR3 is TGTGCCAGCAGCTTAAGAGCTAGCGGGACGACAGATACGCAGTATTTT. The V call is TRBV7-3, the J call TRBJ2-3; 9 bases map to TRBD2. The germline V gene encodes CDR1 SGHTA and CDR2 FQGTGA. V dropped 1 base and J dropped 3; count of bases not matched to a gene: 5. CDR3 length: 16 amino acids. The full variable domain, in which reference TRBV7-3 and TRBJ2-3 provide the parts outside the CDR3, is GAGVSQTPSNKVTEKGKYVELRCDPISGHTALYWYRQSLGQGPEFLIYFQGTGAADDSGLPNDRFFAVRPEGSVSTLKIQRTERGDSAVYLCASSLRASGTTDTQYFGPGTRLTVL.

This clonotype was recorded at least ten times. V is TRBV20-1 and J is TRBJ2-2; D gene ambiguous. Germline lookup yields CDR1 DFQATT and CDR2 SNEGSKA (reference sequence). Trimming cost V 5 bases and J 3 bases, with 10 bases left between them. The CDR3 is made up of 13 amino acids. CDR3 in amino acids: CSAGPEYTGELFF. DNA for the CDR3: TGCAGTGCTGGACCTGAGTACACCGGGGAGCTGTTTTTT.

In this sample, this clonotype turned up many times. V and J are TRBV9 and TRBJ1-1, with TRBD1 matching 9 bases. CDR1 is SGDLS and CDR2 is YYNGEE in the germline V gene. Trimming cost V 7 bases and J 6 bases; bases outside gene matches: 7. The CDR3 consists of 13 residues. As DNA, the CDR3 is TGTGCCAGCTCAGGACAGGGGATCGCTGAAGCTTTCTTT. Its translation is CASSGQGIAEAFF.

This clonotype has a count of ten or more. The chain recombines TRBV20-1 with TRBJ2-5, with 7 bases matching TRBD2. The CDR3 extends over 14 amino acids. Germline values: CDR1 DFQATT, CDR2 SNEGSKA (reference sequence). The V segment lost 6 bases and the J segment 5 bases; nucleotides outside the gene matches: 12. The CDR3 DNA reads as TGCAGTGCCTACACGGGAGGAGTAAAGGAGACCCAGTACTTC. This encodes CSAYTGGVKETQYF.